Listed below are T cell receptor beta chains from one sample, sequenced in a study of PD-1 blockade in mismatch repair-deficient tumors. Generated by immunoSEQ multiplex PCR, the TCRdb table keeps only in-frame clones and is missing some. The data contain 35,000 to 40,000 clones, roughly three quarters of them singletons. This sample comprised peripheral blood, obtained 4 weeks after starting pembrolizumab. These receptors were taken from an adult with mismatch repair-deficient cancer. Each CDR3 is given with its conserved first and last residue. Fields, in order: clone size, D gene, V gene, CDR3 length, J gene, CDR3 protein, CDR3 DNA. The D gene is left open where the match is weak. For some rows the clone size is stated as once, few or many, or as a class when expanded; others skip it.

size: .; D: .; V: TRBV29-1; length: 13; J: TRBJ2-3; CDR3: CSVTSFSTDTQYF; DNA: TGCAGCGTTACTAGCTTCAGCACAGATACGCAGTATTTT
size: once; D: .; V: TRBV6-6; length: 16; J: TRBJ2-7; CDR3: CASSYPFDRTTYEQYF; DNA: TGTGCCAGCAGTTACCCCTTTGATAGGACTACGTACGAGCAGTACTTC
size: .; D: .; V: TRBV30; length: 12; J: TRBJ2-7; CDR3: CAWSPGRREQYF; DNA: TGTGCCTGGAGTCCTGGGAGGCGGGAGCAGTACTTC
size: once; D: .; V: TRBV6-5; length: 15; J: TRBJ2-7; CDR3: CASSYSTVGSYEQYF; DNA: TGTGCCAGCAGTTACTCGACAGTAGGATCCTACGAGCAGTACTTC
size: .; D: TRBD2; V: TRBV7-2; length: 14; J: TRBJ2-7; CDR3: CASSFSGSSYEQYF; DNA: TGTGCCAGCAGCTTCAGCGGGAGCTCCTACGAGCAGTACTTC
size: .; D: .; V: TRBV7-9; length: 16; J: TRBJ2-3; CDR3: CASSLGSRGGTDTQYF; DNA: TGTGCCAGCAGCTTAGGAAGCCGGGGCGGCACAGATACGCAGTATTTT
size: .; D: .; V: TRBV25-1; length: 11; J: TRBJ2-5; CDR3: CASSLKKTQYF; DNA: TGTGCCAGCAGCCTCAAAAAGACCCAGTACTTC
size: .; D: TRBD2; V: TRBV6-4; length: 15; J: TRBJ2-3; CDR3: CASSEDSGSTDTQYF; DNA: TGTGCCAGCAGTGAGGATAGCGGGAGCACAGATACGCAGTATTTT
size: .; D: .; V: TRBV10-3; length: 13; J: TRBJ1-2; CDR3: CATRGGRGYGYTF; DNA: TGTGCCACCCGAGGGGGGCGCGGGTATGGCTACACCTTC
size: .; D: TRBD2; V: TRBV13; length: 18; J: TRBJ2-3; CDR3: CASSPTDPIAGATDTQYF; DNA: TGTGCCAGCAGCCCCACCGATCCTATAGCGGGAGCCACAGATACGCAGTATTTT
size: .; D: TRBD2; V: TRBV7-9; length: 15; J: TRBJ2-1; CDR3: CASSLVREIDNEQFF; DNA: TGTGCCAGCAGCTTAGTGCGGGAGATCGACAATGAGCAGTTCTTC
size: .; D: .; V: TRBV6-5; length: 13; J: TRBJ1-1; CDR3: CASSFGGGTEAFF; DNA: TGTGCCAGCAGTTTTGGGGGTGGGACTGAAGCTTTCTTT
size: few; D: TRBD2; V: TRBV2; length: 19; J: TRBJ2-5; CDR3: CASSDYGSGRAWWWETQYF; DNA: TGTGCCAGCAGTGATTATGGTAGCGGGAGGGCCTGGTGGTGGGAGACCCAGTACTTC
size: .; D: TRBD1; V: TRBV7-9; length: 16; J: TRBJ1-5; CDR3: CASSLTGTGSNQPQHF; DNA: TGTGCCAGCAGCCTTACCGGGACAGGGAGCAATCAGCCCCAGCATTTT
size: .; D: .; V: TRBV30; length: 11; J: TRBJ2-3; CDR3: CAWTYGDTQYF; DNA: TGTGCCTGGACATACGGTGATACGCAGTATTTT
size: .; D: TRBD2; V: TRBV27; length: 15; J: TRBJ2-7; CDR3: CASSLYGRGDYEQYF; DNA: TGTGCCAGCAGTTTGTACGGGCGGGGGGACTACGAGCAGTACTTC
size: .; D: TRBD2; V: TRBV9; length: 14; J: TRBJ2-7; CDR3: CASRGGGLLHEQYF; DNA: TGTGCCAGCAGGGGGGGAGGGCTCTTGCACGAGCAGTACTTC
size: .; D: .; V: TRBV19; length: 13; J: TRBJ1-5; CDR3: CASSMGRNQPQHF; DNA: TGTGCCAGTAGTATGGGGCGCAATCAGCCCCAGCATTTT
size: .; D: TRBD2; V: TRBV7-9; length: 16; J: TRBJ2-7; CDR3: CASSSGTSGRGYEQYF; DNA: TGTGCCAGCAGCTCGGGGACTAGCGGGCGGGGGTACGAGCAGTACTTC
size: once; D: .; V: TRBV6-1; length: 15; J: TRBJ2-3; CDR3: CASSERSGGSDTQYF; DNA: TGTGCCAGCAGTGAAAGGTCTGGAGGGAGCGATACGCAGTATTTT
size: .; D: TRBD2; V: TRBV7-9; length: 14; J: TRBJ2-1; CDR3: CASSLVTSGNEQFF; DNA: TGTGCCAGCAGCTTAGTCACTAGCGGGAACGAGCAGTTCTTC
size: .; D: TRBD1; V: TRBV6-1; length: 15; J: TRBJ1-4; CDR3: CASSEEGQGAEKLFF; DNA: TGTGCCAGCAGTGAAGAGGGACAGGGGGCTGAAAAACTGTTTTTT
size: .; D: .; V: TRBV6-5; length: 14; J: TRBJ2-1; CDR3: CASSLTRGNNEQFF; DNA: TGTGCCAGCAGCTTGACTAGGGGAAACAATGAGCAGTTCTTC
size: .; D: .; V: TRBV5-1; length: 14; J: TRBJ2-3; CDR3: CASSLRTLGDTQYF; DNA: TGCGCCAGCAGCCTAAGGACACTGGGAGATACGCAGTATTTT
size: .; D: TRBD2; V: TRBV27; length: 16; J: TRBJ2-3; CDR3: CASSLWGGRGTDTQYF; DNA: TGTGCCAGCAGTTTGTGGGGAGGGAGGGGAACAGATACGCAGTATTTT
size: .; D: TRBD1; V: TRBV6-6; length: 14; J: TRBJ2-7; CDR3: CASSPGTGSNEQYF; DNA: TGTGCCAGCAGTCCCGGGACAGGGAGTAACGAGCAGTACTTC
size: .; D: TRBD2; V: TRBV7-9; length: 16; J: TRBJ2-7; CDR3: CASSLGSGLARYEQYF; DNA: TGTGCCAGCAGCTTAGGGTCCGGACTAGCGAGGTACGAGCAGTACTTC
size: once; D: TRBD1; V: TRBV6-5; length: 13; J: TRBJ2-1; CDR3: CASDPGQFNEQFF; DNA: TGTGCCAGCGACCCGGGACAGTTCAATGAGCAGTTCTTC
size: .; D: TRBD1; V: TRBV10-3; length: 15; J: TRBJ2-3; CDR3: CAITPTGGITDTQYF; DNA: TGTGCCATCACCCCGACAGGGGGTATCACAGATACGCAGTATTTT
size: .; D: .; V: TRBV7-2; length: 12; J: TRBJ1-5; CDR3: CASSTASQPQHF; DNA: TGTGCCAGCAGCACAGCAAGCCAGCCCCAGCATTTT
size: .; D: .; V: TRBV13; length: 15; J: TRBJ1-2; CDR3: CASSLVGGRGYGYTF; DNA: TGTGCCAGCAGCTTAGTGGGGGGACGTGGCTATGGCTACACCTTC
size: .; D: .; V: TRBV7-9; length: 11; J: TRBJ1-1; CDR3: CASSQNTEAFF; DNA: TGTGCCAGCAGCCAGAACACTGAAGCTTTCTTT
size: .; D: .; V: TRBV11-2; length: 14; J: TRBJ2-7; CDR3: CASSLGPLTYEQYF; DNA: TGTGCCAGCAGCTTGGGGCCCTTAACCTACGAGCAGTACTTC
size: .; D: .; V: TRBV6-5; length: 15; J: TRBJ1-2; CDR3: CASSYTETYYYGYTF; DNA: TGTGCCAGCAGTTATACAGAAACTTATTACTATGGCTACACCTTC
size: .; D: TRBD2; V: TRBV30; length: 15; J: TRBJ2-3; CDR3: CAWSVWDYSTDTQYF; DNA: TGTGCCTGGAGTGTGTGGGACTATAGCACAGATACGCAGTATTTT
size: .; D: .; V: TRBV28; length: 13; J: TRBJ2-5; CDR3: CASREGGPKTQYF; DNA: TGTGCCAGCAGGGAGGGGGGTCCAAAGACCCAGTACTTC
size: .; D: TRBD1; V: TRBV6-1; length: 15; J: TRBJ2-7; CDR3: CASSVGQGTTYEQYF; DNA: TGTGCCAGCAGTGTGGGACAGGGGACAACCTACGAGCAGTACTTC
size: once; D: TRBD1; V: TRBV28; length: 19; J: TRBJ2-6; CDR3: CASSNRGPLSPSGANVLTF; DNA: TGTGCCAGCAGTAACAGGGGTCCCTTGTCTCCCTCTGGGGCCAACGTCCTGACTTTC
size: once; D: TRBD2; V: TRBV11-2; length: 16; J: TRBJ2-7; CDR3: CASSHLGAGGPYEQYF; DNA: TGTGCCAGCAGCCACCTGGGTGCGGGAGGGCCCTACGAGCAGTACTTC
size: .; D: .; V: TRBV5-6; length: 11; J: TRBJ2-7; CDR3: CASSLGGAQYF; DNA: TGTGCCAGCAGCTTGGGAGGGGCGCAGTACTTC
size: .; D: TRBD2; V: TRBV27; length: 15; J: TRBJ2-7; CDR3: CASSFTSGSPYEQYF; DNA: TGTGCCAGCAGTTTTACTAGCGGGAGCCCCTACGAGCAGTACTTC
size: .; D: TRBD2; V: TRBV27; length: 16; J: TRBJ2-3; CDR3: CASSTLAGSSTDTQYF; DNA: TGTGCCAGCAGTACGCTAGCGGGATCTAGCACAGATACGCAGTATTTT
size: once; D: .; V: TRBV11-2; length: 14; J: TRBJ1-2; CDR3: CASSLGTANYGYTF; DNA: TGTGCCAGCAGCTTAGGGACAGCTAACTATGGCTACACCTTC
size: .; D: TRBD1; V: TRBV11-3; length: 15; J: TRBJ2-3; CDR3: CASSLWDRSTDTQYF; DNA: TGTGCCAGCAGCTTGTGGGACAGGAGCACAGATACGCAGTATTTT
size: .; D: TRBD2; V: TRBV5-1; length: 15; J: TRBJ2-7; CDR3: CASSPLAGGSGEQYF; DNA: TGCGCCAGCAGCCCGCTAGCGGGAGGGTCGGGGGAGCAGTACTTC
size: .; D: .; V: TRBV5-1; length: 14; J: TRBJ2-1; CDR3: CASSLTSTYNEQFF; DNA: TGCGCCAGCAGCTTGACTAGCACCTACAATGAGCAGTTCTTC
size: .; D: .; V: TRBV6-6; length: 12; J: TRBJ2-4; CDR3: CASSYSGQEQYF; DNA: TGTGCCAGCAGTTACTCCGGACAAGAACAGTACTTC
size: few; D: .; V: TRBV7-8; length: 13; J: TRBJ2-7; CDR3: CASSFNLGYEQYF; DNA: TGTGCCAGCAGCTTTAACCTAGGTTACGAGCAGTACTTC
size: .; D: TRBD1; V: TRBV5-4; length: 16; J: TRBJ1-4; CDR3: CASSLQGARANEKLFF; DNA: TGTGCCAGCAGCCTTCAGGGGGCTAGGGCTAATGAAAAACTGTTTTTT
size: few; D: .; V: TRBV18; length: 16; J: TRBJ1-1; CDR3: CASSPRGGGSNTEAFF; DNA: TGTGCCAGCTCACCCCGGGGGGGAGGCAGCAACACTGAAGCTTTCTTT
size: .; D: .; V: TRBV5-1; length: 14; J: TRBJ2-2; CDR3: CASSFSRGTGELFF; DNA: TGCGCCAGCAGCTTCTCCAGGGGCACCGGGGAGCTGTTTTTT
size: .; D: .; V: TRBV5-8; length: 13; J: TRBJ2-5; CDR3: CASSLVVKETQYF; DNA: TGTGCCAGCAGCTTGGTCGTAAAAGAGACCCAGTACTTC
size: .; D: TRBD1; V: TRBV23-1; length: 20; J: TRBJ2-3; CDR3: CASSQSPRQGIYISTDTQYF; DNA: TGCGCCAGCAGTCAATCCCCTCGACAGGGGATATATATAAGCACAGATACGCAGTATTTT
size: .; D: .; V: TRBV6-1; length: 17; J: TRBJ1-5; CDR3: CASSEGWIRSGNQPQHF; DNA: TGTGCCAGCAGTGAAGGTTGGATTCGGTCCGGGAATCAGCCCCAGCATTTT